Listed below are T cell receptor beta chains from one sample, sequenced in a study of CXCR3-negative and CXCR3-positive naive CD8 T cells. TCRdb reprocessed the 5' RACE reads, with one entry per CDR3 protein and no DNA. The ten top clones account for about 0.27%, within a sample of about 150,000 distinct CDR3 sequences. The sample was naive CXCR3+ CD8+ T cells from blood. The receptor set was obtained from a human donor in good health. Some clones in this sample may be carry-over from other donors' samples. CDR3s include the opening cysteine and the closing phenylalanine or tryptophan.

V gene	J gene	CDR3 length	CDR3 protein
TRBV29-1	TRBJ2-7	15	CSVRGTLGYSYEQYF
TRBV10-3	TRBJ2-2	15	CAIMGSGGDTGELFF
TRBV11-1	TRBJ2-1	16	CASSLIDRGLVNEQFF
TRBV14	TRBJ2-1	20	CASSHHPGLAAQTSYNEQFF
TRBV5-5	TRBJ2-1	14	CASSRRTAYNEQFF
TRBV12-3/TRBV12-4	TRBJ2-3	14	CASSSAGRTDTQYF
TRBV20-1	TRBJ2-2	13	CSYRVANTGELFF
TRBV5-1	TRBJ2-1	13	CASRTSGGSEQFF
TRBV27	TRBJ2-7	17	CASSLNNRGGSSYEQYF
TRBV7-2	TRBJ1-5	17	CASSLGRTGGLRQPQHF
TRBV12-3/TRBV12-4	TRBJ1-2	13	CASSGGGAPGYTF
TRBV28	TRBJ2-7	18	CASSLLGTGSPSPYEQYF
TRBV5-1	TRBJ2-1	11	CASSYHNEQFF
TRBV28	TRBJ2-2	13	CASTRALTGELFF
TRBV20-1	TRBJ2-7	17	CSARVEGSGSNLDEQYF
TRBV12-3/TRBV12-4	TRBJ2-7	13	CASNLGGAAEQYF
TRBV20-1	TRBJ2-2	16	CSARDSLNDITGELFF
TRBV29-1	TRBJ2-5	18	CSVFLTGLADTRGETQYF
TRBV4-3	TRBJ2-7	15	CASSQDSGSTYEQYF
TRBV7-2	TRBJ2-3	15	CASSAPGQGTDTQYF
TRBV18	TRBJ1-1	14	CATSPPFGQFEAFF
TRBV5-1	TRBJ2-1	18	CASSLGVAGVSRIDEQFF
TRBV7-9	TRBJ2-1	15	CASSFRLAVYNEQFF
TRBV15	TRBJ2-6	16	CATSSGTGSGANVLTF
TRBV7-9	TRBJ2-7	15	CASTPTVSVVYEQYF
TRBV29-1	TRBJ2-1	15	CSVGGLAGANNEQFF
TRBV11-2	TRBJ1-1	14	CASSLTGTQFEAFF
TRBV19	TRBJ2-3	13	CASSMTGTDTQYF
TRBV27	TRBJ2-3	18	CASSFRVVGGGSTDTQYF
TRBV12-3/TRBV12-4	TRBJ2-6	18	CASSLSGTGGLGANVLTF
TRBV5-1	TRBJ2-2	16	CASSLAGGQNTGELFF
TRBV5-1	TRBJ2-7	15	CASSVGPDGTYEQYF
TRBV4-1	TRBJ2-3	17	CASSQVVGTNPTDTQYF
TRBV11-3	TRBJ2-4	16	CASSLRDTEAKNIQYF
TRBV5-1	TRBJ2-2	15	CASGGGYVDTGELFF
TRBV4-3	TRBJ2-1	16	CASSQDSRGSYNEQFF
TRBV25-1	TRBJ2-1	11	CASAPDNEQFF